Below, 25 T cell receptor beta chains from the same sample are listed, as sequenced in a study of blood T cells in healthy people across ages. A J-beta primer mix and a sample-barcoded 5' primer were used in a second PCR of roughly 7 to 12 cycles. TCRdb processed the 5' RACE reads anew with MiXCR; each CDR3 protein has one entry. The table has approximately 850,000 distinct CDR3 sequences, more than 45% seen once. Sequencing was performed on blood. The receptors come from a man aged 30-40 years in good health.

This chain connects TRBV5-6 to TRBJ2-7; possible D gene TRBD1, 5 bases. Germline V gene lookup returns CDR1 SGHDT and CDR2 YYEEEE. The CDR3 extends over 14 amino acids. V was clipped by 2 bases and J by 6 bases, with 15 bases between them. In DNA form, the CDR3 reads TGTGCCAGCAGCTTCGGGCAGGGTCTGAGCGAGCAGTACTTC. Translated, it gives CASSFGQGLSEQYF.

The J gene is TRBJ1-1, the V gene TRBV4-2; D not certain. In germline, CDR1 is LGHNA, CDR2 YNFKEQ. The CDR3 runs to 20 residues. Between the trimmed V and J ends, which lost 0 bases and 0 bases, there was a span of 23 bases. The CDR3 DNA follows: TGTGCCAGCAGCCAAGAACGCGTATCCCCCTTCTTTGAGTTGAACACTGAAGCTTTCTTT. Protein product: CASSQERVSPFFELNTEAFF.

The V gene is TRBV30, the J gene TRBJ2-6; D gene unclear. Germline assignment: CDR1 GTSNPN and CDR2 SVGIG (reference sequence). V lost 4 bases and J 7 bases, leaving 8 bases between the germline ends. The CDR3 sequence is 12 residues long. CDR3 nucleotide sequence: TGTGCCTGGAACATATTCGCCAACGTCCTGACTTTC. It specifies CAWNIFANVLTF.

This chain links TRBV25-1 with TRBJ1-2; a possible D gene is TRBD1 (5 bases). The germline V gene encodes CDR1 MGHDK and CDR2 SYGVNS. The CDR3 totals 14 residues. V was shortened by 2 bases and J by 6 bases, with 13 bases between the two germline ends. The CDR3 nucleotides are TGTGCCAGCAGTGAACCACTCAGGGACGATGGCTACACCTTC. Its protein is CASSEPLRDDGYTF.

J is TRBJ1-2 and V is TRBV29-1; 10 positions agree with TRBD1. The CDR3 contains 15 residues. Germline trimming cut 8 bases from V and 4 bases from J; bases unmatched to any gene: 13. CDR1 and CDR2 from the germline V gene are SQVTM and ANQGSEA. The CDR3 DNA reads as TGCAGCACCTGGACAGGGGGGTTGGGAGGCTATGGCTACACCTTC. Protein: CSTWTGGLGGYGYTF.

CDR3 sequence (DNA): TGTGCCAGCAGTCCGACCGACAGGGTTGGGAACATTCAGTACTTC. This translates into CASSPTDRVGNIQYF. The J gene is TRBJ2-4, the V gene TRBV2, with 7 bases aligning to TRBD1. The CDR3 covers 15 residues. Per the germline V gene, CDR1 is SNHLY and CDR2 is FYNNEI. V shed 5 bases, J shed 7 bases, and the junction held 11 bases outside the gene matches.

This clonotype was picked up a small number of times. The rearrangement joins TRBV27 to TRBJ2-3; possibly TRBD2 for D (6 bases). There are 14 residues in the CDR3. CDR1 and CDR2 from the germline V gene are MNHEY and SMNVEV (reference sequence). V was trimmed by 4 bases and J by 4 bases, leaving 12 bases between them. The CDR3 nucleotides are TGTGCCAGCAGTTGGGTGGGGGGATCAGATACGCAGTATTTT. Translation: CASSWVGGSDTQYF.

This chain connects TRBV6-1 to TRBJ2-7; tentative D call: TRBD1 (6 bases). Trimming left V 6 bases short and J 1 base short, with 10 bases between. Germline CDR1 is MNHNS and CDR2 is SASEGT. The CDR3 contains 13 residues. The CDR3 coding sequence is TGTGCCAGCAGACTTGGACAGTCCTACGAGCAGTACTTC. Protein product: CASRLGQSYEQYF.

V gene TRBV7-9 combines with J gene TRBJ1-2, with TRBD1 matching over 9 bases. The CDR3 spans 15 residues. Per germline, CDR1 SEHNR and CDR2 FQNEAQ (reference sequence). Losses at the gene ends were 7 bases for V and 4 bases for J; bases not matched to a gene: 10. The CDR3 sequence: CASKRGQGEGYGYTF. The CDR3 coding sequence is TGTGCCAGCAAACGGGGACAGGGAGAAGGCTATGGCTACACCTTC. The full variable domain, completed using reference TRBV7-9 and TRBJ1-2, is DTGVSQNPRHKITKRGQNVTFRCDPISEHNRLYWYRQTLGQGPEFLTYFQNEAQLEKSRLLSDRFSAERPKGSFSTLEIQRTEQGDSAMYLCASKRGQGEGYGYTFGSGTRLTVV.

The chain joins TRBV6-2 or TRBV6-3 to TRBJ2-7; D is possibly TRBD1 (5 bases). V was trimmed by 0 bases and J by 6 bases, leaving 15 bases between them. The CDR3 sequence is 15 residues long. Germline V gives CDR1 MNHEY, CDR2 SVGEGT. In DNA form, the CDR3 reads TGTGCCAGCAGTTACTCGGAAGCCAGGGCGTTCGAGCAGTACTTC. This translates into CASSYSEARAFEQYF.

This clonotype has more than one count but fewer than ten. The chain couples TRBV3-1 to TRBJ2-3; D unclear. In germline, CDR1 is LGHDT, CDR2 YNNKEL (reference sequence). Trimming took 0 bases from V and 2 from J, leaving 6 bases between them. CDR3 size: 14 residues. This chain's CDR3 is CASSQERYTDTQYF. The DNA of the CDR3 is TGTGCCAGCAGCCAAGAGCGCTACACAGATACGCAGTATTTT.

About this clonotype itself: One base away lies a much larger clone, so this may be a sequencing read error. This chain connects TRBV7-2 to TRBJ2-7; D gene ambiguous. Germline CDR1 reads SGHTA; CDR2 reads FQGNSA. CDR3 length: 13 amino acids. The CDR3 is CASSPATSYGQYF. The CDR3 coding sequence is TGTGCCAGCAGCCCGGCAACCTCCTACGGGCAGTACTTC.

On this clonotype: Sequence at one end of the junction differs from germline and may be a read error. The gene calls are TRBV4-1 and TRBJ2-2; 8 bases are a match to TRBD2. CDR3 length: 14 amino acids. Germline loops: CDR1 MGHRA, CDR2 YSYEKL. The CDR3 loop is CARSQGRGAGELFF. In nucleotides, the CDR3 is TGCGCCAGGAGCCAAGGGCGGGGGGCCGGGGAGCTGTTTTTT.

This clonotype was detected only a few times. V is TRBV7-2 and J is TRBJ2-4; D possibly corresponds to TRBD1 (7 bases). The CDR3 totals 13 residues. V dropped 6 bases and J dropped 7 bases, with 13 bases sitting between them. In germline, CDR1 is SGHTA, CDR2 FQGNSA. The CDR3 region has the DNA TGTGCCAGCAGGGCGGGACAGACGAACATTCAGTACTTC. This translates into CASRAGQTNIQYF.

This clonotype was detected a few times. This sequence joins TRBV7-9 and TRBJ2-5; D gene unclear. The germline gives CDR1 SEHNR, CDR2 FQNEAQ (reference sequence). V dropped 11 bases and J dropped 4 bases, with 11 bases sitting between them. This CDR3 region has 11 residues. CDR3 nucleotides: TGTGCCCCGCGCGGCAGAGAGACCCAGTACTTC. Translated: CAPRGRETQYF.

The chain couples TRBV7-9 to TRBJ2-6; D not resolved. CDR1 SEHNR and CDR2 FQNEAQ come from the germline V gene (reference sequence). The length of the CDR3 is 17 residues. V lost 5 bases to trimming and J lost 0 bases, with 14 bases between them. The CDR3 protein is CASSRRLAYSGANVLTF. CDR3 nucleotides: TGTGCCAGCAGCAGACGTTTGGCTTACTCTGGGGCCAACGTCCTGACTTTC.

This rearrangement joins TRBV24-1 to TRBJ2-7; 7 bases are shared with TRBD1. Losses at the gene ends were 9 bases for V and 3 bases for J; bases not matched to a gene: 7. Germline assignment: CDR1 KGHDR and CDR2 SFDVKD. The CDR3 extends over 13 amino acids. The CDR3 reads CATGGDRFYEQYF. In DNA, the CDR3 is TGTGCCACCGGTGGGGACAGATTCTACGAGCAGTACTTC.

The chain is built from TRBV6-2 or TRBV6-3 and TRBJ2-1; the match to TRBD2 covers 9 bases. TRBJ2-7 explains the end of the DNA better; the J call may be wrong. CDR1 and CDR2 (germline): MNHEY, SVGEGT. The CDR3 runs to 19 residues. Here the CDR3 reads CASSYLETSGGASYNEQYF. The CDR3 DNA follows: TGTGCCAGCAGTTACCTGGAGACTAGCGGAGGGGCCTCCTACAATGAGCAGTACTTC.

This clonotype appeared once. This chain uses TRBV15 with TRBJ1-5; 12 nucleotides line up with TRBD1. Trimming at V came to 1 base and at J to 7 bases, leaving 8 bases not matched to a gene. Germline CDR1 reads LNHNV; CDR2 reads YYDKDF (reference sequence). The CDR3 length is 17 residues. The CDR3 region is CATSRGDRGRFAQPQHF. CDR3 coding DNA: TGTGCCACCAGCAGAGGGGACAGGGGGCGTTTCGCCCAGCCCCAGCATTTT.

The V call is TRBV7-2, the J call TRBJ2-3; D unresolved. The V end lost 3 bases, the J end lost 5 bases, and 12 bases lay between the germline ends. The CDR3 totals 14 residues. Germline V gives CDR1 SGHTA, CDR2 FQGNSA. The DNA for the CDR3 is TGTGCCAGCAGCTTTAAGTGGAAGGGAGATACGCAGTATTTT. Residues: CASSFKWKGDTQYF.

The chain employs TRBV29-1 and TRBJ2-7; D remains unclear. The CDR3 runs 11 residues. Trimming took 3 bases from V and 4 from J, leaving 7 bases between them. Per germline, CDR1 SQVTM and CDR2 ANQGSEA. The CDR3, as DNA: TGCAGCGTTGAGGTGTTTTACGAGCAGTACTTC. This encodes CSVEVFYEQYF.

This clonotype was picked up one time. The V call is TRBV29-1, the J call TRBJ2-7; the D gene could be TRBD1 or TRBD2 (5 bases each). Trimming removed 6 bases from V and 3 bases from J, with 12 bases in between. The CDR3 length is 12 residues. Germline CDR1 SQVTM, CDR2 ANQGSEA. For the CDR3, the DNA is TGCAGCGTGGTCGGGACCCTCTACGAGCAGTACTTC. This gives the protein CSVVGTLYEQYF.

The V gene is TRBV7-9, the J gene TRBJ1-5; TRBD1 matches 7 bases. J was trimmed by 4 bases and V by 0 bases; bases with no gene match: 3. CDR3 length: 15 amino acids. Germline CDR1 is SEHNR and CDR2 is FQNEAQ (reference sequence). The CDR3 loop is CASSLAGTENQPQHF. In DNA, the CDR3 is TGTGCCAGCAGCTTAGCGGGGACAGAGAATCAGCCCCAGCATTTT.

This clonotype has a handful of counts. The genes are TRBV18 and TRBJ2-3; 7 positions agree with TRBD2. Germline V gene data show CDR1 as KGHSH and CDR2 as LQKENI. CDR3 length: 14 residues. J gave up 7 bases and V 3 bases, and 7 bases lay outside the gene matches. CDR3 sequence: CASSPETSPHTQYF. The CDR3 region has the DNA TGTGCCAGCTCACCGGAGACTAGCCCGCATACGCAGTATTTT.

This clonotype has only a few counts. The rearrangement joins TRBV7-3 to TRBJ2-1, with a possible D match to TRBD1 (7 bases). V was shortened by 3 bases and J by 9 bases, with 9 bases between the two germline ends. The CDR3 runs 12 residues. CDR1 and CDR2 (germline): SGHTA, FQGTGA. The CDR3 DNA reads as TGTGCCAGCAGCTTGCAGGGGGGTGAGCAGTTCTTC. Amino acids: CASSLQGGEQFF.